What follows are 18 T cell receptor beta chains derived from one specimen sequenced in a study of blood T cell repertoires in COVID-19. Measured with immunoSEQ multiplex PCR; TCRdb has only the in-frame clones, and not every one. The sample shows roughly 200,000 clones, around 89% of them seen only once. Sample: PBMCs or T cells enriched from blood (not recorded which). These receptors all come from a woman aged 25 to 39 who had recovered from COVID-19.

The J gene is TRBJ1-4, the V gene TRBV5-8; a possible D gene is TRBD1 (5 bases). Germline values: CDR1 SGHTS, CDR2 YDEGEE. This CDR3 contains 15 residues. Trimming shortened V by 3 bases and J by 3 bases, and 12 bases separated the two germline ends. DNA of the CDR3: TGTGCCAGCAGCTCCGGGGAGGGGTCTAATGAAAAACTGTTTTTT. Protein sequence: CASSSGEGSNEKLFF.

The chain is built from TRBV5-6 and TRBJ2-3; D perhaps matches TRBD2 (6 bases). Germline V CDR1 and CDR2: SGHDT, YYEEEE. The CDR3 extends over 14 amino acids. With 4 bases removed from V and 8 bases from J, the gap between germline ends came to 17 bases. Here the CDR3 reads CASSPGTPALTQYF. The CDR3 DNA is TGTGCCAGCAGCCCCGGGACTCCCGCCCTTACGCAGTATTTT.

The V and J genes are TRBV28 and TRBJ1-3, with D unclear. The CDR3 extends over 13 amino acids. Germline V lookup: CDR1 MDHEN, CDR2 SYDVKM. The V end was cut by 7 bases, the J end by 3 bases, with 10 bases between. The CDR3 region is CASMKRGGNTIYF. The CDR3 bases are TGTGCCAGCATGAAGCGAGGTGGAAACACCATATATTTT. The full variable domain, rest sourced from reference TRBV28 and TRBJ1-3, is DVKVTQSSRYLVKRTGEKVFLECVQDMDHENMFWYRQDPGLGLRLIYFSYDVKMKEKGDIPEGYSVSREKKERFSLILESASTNQTSMYLCASMKRGGNTIYFGEGSWLTVV.

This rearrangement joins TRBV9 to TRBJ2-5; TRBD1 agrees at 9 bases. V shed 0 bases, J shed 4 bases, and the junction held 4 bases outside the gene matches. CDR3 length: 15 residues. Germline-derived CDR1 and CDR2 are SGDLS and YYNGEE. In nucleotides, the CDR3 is TGTGCCAGCAGCGTAGAGGGACAGGGCCGAGAGACCCAGTACTTC. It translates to CASSVEGQGRETQYF. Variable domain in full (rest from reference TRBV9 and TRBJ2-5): DSGVTQTPKHLITATGQRVTLRCSPRSGDLSVYWYQQSLDQGLQFLIQYYNGEERAKGNILERFSAQQFPDLHSELNLSSLELGDSALYFCASSVEGQGRETQYFGPGTRLLVL.

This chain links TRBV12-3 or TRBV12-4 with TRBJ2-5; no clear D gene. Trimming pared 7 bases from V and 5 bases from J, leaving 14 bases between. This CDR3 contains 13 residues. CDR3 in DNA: TGTGCCAGCAAGACTCCACGCCAGGAGACCCAGTACTTC. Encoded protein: CASKTPRQETQYF.

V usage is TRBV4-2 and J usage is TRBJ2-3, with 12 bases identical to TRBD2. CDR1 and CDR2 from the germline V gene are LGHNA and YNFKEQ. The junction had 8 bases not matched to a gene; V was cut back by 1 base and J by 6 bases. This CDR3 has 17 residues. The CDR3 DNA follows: TGTGCCAGCAGCCAAGGACTAGCGGGGGTTTCGTGGGATACGCAGTATTTT. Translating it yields CASSQGLAGVSWDTQYF.

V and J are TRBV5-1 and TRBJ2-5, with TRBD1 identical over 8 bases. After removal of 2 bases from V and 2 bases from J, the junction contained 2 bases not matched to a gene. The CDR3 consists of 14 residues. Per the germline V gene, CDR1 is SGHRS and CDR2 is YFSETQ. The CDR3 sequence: CASSFDRGQETQYF. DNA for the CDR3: TGCGCCAGCAGCTTCGACAGGGGACAAGAGACCCAGTACTTC.

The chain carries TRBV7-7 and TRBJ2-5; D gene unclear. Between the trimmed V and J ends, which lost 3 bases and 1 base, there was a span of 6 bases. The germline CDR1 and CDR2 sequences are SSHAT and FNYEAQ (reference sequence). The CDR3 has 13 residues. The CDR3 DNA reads TGTGCCAGCAGCTTGGCATCCCAAGAGACCCAGTACTTC. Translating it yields CASSLASQETQYF.

CDR3 nucleotide sequence: TGTGCCAGCAGCCGTCAAGGGAGGGGGTTAGAACTCTCCTACGAGCAGTACTTC. It encodes CASSRQGRGLELSYEQYF. The rearrangement joins TRBV11-2 to TRBJ2-7; D is possibly TRBD2 (7 bases). This CDR3 has 18 residues. Germline V gene sequence: CDR1 SGHAT, CDR2 FQNNGV. Trimming took off 5 bases at V and 0 bases at J, with 23 bases between the two ends.

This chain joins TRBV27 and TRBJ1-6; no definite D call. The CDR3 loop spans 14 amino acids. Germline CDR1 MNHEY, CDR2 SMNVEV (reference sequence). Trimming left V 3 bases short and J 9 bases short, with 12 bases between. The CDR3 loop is CASSFIHGSSPLHF. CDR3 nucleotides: TGTGCCAGCAGTTTTATCCATGGGAGTTCACCCCTCCACTTT.

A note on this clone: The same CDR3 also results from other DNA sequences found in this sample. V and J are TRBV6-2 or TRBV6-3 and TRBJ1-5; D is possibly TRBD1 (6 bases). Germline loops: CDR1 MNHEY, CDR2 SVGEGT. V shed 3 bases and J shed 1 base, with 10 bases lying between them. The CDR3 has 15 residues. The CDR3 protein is CASSYYGQSNQPQHF. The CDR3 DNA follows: TGTGCCAGCAGTTATTACGGACAGAGCAATCAGCCCCAGCATTTT.

This CDR3 is CASRLTVQVDGYTF. The CDR3 DNA reads as TGTGCCAGCAGATTGACAGTCCAGGTGGATGGCTACACCTTC. The J gene is TRBJ1-2, the V gene TRBV7-2; weak D call: TRBD1 (5 bases). Trimming shortened V by 6 bases and J by 6 bases, and 17 bases separated the two germline ends. This CDR3 contains 14 residues. Germline V gives CDR1 SGHTA, CDR2 FQGNSA.

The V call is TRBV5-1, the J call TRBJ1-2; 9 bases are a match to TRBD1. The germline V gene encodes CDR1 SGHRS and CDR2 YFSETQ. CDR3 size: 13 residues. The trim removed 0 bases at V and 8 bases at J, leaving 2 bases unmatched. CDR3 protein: CASSLGDRDGYTF. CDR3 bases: TGCGCCAGCAGCTTGGGGGACAGGGACGGCTACACCTTC.

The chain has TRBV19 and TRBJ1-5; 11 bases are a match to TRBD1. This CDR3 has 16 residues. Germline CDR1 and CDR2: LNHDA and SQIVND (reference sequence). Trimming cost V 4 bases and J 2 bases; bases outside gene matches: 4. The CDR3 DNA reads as TGTGCCAGTAGTACGGGGACAGGGGGTCGCAATCAGCCCCAGCATTTT. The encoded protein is CASSTGTGGRNQPQHF.

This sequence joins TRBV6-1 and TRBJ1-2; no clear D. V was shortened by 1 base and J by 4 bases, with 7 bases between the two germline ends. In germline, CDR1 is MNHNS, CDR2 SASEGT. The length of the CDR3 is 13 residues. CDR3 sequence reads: CASSEEQSYGYTF. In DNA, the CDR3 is TGTGCCAGCAGTGAAGAACAGTCCTATGGCTACACCTTC.

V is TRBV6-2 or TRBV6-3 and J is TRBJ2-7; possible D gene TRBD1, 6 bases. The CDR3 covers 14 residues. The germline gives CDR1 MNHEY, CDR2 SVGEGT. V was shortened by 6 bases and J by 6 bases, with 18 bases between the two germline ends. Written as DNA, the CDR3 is TGTGCCAGCAGCCCAGCAGGGGTTTTTGTCGAGCAGTACTTC. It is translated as CASSPAGVFVEQYF.

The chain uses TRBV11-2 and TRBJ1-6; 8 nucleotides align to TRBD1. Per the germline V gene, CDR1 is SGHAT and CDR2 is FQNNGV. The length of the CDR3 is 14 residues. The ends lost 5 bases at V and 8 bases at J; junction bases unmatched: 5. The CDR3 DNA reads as TGTGCCAGCAGCGCGGACAGGGCCCATTCACCCCTCCACTTT. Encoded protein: CASSADRAHSPLHF.

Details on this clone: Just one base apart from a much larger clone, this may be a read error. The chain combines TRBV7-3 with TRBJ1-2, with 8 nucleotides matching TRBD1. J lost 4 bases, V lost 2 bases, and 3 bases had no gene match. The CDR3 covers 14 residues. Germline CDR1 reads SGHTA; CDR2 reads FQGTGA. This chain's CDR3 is CASSLGQGIYGYTF. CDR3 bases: TGTGCCAGCAGCTTAGGACAGGGAATCTATGGCTACACCTTC.